These 2 T cell receptor beta chains came from one sample sequenced in a study of Graves' ophthalmopathy and Graves' hyperthyroidism. Amplification targeted the TCR beta CDR3 regions, with RNA transcripts as the source material. The workflow started with a first-round RT-PCR run with HTBI primers and then moved on to a second-round multiplex PCR. TCRdb passed the multiplex PCR reads through MiXCR, listing each CDR3 protein once. Among about 240,000 distinct CDR3 sequences, about 47% were seen once, and the ten largest hold around half. Sequencing input: peripheral blood. The source is an adult man with Graves' ophthalmopathy.

The chain links TRBV19 to TRBJ1-5, with 11 nucleotides matching TRBD1. This CDR3 has 18 amino acids. Per germline, CDR1 LNHDA and CDR2 SQIVND (reference sequence). V shed 3 bases, J shed 1 base, and the junction held 8 bases outside the gene matches. The CDR3, as DNA: TGTGCCAGTAGTATCTACTCCGGGACAGGGGGAAGCAATCAGCCCCAGCATTTT. It is translated as CASSIYSGTGGSNQPQHF.

The V gene is TRBV24-1, the J gene TRBJ2-5, with D possibly called TRBD1 or TRBD2 (6 bases each). The length of the CDR3 is 17 residues. Germline V lookup: CDR1 KGHDR, CDR2 SFDVKD. V shed 5 bases and J shed 5 bases, with 23 bases lying between them. CDR3 protein: CATSGRTRQGTWETQYF. CDR3 DNA: TGTGCCACCAGTGGGAGAACGCGGCAGGGGACTTGGGAGACCCAGTACTTC.